This entry lists 26 T cell receptor beta chains sequenced from one sample in a study of human T cells and chemical hapten exposure. TCRdb passed the RACE reads through MiXCR, listing each CDR3 protein once. The table includes about 68,000 distinct CDR3 sequences, about a tenth detected once. This sample's time point: pre-sensitization, week 0. The treatment is: therapeutic diphenylcyclopropenone sensitization with weekly scalp DPC. The sample was whole blood, taken in connection with sensitization to the hapten diphenylcyclopropenone (DPC). Source of these receptors: a woman between 50 and 59 years old with alopecia areata. Some clones in this sample may be carry-over from other donors' samples.

This clonotype was recorded many times. The V and J genes are TRBV28 and TRBJ1-2; D is possibly TRBD1 (5 bases). V was pared by 2 bases and J by 4 bases, with 17 bases between. CDR1 is MDHEN and CDR2 is SYDVKM in the germline V gene. The CDR3 sequence is 16 residues long. CDR3 DNA: TGTGCCAGCAGTTTACGCAAGGGGACTATACCCTATGGCTACACCTTC. It specifies CASSLRKGTIPYGYTF.

This clonotype was observed many times. This chain links TRBV29-1 with TRBJ2-1; possible D gene TRBD1, 6 bases. Trimming left V 3 bases short and J 0 bases short, with 9 bases between. This CDR3 has 14 residues. Germline CDR1 SQVTM, CDR2 ANQGSEA. The CDR3 is CSVDVGASYNEQFF. CDR3 nucleotide sequence: TGCAGCGTTGACGTGGGGGCCTCCTACAATGAGCAGTTCTTC.

The V and J genes are TRBV20-1 and TRBJ1-5; TRBD1 aligns across 10 bases. The V segment lost 2 bases and the J segment 7 bases; nucleotides outside the gene matches: 8. CDR3 length equals 15 residues. Germline V gene lookup returns CDR1 DFQATT and CDR2 SNEGSKA (reference sequence). For the CDR3, the DNA is TGCAGTGCTAGACTCGACAGGGGGCGAGGGCAGCCCCAGCATTTT. Its protein is CSARLDRGRGQPQHF.

This clonotype occurred a few times. The V gene is TRBV14, the J gene TRBJ1-3; D is undetermined. The CDR3 consists of 15 residues. Germline V gene sequence: CDR1 SGHDN, CDR2 FVKESK. The V end was cut by 1 base, the J end by 3 bases, with 10 bases between. The CDR3 is CASSQGVKIGNTIYF. The CDR3 coding sequence is TGTGCCAGCAGCCAAGGAGTTAAAATTGGAAACACCATATATTTT.

This clonotype has more than one count but fewer than ten. The chain uses TRBV29-1 and TRBJ1-1; 9 nucleotides align to TRBD1. J was trimmed by 3 bases and V by 8 bases; bases with no gene match: 7. CDR1 is SQVTM and CDR2 is ANQGSEA in the germline V gene. The CDR3 runs 13 residues. The CDR3 nucleotides are TGCAGCTCATGGGACAGGGCGTACACTGAAGCTTTCTTT. Its translation: CSSWDRAYTEAFF. Looking up the rest from reference TRBV29-1 and TRBJ1-1 gives the full variable domain: SAVISQKPSRDICQRGTSLTIQCQVDSQVTMMFWYRQQPGQSLTLIATANQGSEATYESGFVIDKFPISRPNLTFSTLTVSNMSPEDSSIYLCSSWDRAYTEAFFGQGTRLTVV.

The CDR3 is CASGRVQAKSNQPQHF. CDR3 DNA sequence: TGTGCCAGTGGAAGGGTACAGGCGAAAAGCAATCAGCCCCAGCATTTT. V and J are TRBV2 and TRBJ1-5; a possible D gene is TRBD1 (5 bases). V was cut by 9 bases and J by 1 base, with 19 bases left in between. The CDR3 totals 16 residues. Germline lookup yields CDR1 SNHLY and CDR2 FYNNEI.

This chain joins TRBV6-1 and TRBJ2-1; 8 positions match TRBD1. The V and J ends lost 6 bases and 7 bases, in that order; junction bases with no gene match: 11. CDR1 is MNHNS and CDR2 is SASEGT in the germline V gene. The CDR3 extends over 15 amino acids. Here the CDR3 reads CASSKGETGENEQFF. In DNA, the CDR3 is TGTGCCAGCAGCAAGGGGGAGACAGGGGAGAATGAGCAGTTCTTC.

The genes are TRBV12-3 or TRBV12-4 and TRBJ1-4; no definite D call. V gave up 8 bases and J gave up 0 bases, with 10 bases separating them. The CDR3 contains 14 residues. CDR3 protein: CASAVHATNEKLFF. The CDR3 nucleotides are TGTGCCAGCGCCGTACATGCAACTAATGAAAAACTGTTTTTT.

This chain uses TRBV7-2 with TRBJ2-5; no definite D call. Between the trimmed V and J ends, which lost 5 bases and 3 bases, there was a span of 7 bases. Germline V gene lookup returns CDR1 SGHTA and CDR2 FQGNSA. The CDR3 consists of 12 residues. The CDR3 bases are TGTGCCAGCAGCCGACCCAAAGAGACCCAGTACTTC. It specifies CASSRPKETQYF.

This clonotype was picked up a small number of times. The chain is built from TRBV28 and TRBJ1-5; D remains unclear. Germline CDR1 and CDR2: MDHEN and SYDVKM. The ends were cut back, 6 bases at V and 7 bases at J, with 10 bases in the middle. The CDR3 consists of 12 residues. In DNA, the CDR3 is TGTGCCAGCAGCCCCCTTCGCCAGCCCCAGCATTTT. Translated: CASSPLRQPQHF.

The count of this clonotype is one. The rearrangement uses TRBV7-9 and TRBJ2-1; 15 nucleotides line up with TRBD2. Germline CDR1 reads SEHNR; CDR2 reads FQNEAQ (reference sequence). V trimming: 4 bases; J trimming: 7 bases; junction bases outside the gene matches: 8. The CDR3 has 17 residues. The CDR3 here is CASSSGLAGGPSNEQFF. CDR3 bases: TGTGCCAGCAGCTCCGGACTAGCGGGAGGGCCGAGTAATGAGCAGTTCTTC.

This clonotype has just a few counts. The chain couples TRBV7-3 to TRBJ2-3; tentatively, D is TRBD2 (6 bases). The V and J ends lost 6 bases and 2 bases respectively, with 18 bases between them. CDR1 is SGHTA, CDR2 FQGTGA, per germline. This CDR3 is 16 amino acids long. This CDR3 is CASRKSPTRPTDTQYF. DNA of the CDR3: TGTGCCAGCAGGAAGTCCCCGACTAGACCCACAGATACGCAGTATTTT.

This chain connects TRBV6-8 to TRBJ1-1; tentatively, D is TRBD1 (5 bases). This CDR3 is built from 18 residues. CDR1 MNHGY and CDR2 SAAAGT come from the germline V gene. Trimming removed 4 bases at V and 0 bases at J, with 21 bases between. The CDR3 nucleotides are TGTGCCAGCAGTTTACTTGACAATCTTGGGGCGATGAACACTGAAGCTTTCTTT. Protein product: CASSLLDNLGAMNTEAFF.

The V call is TRBV11-3, the J call TRBJ2-1, with TRBD1 as a possible D gene (6 bases). Trimming shortened V by 5 bases and J by 10 bases, and 18 bases separated the two germline ends. The CDR3 contains 14 residues. Germline assignment: CDR1 SGHNT and CDR2 YENEEA. The DNA of the CDR3 is TGTGCCAGCAGCCAGGGGCGGCCGGCGGAGGAGCAGTTCTTC. Amino acid sequence: CASSQGRPAEEQFF.

CDR3 bases: TGCAGTGCCCCCCCACTAGCGGGCGACTCCTACGAGCAGTACTTC. This codes for CSAPPLAGDSYEQYF. The J gene is TRBJ2-7, the V gene TRBV20-1, with 9 positions matching TRBD2. V shed 6 bases, J shed 0 bases, and the junction held 9 bases outside the gene matches. There are 15 residues in the CDR3. Germline CDR1 reads DFQATT; CDR2 reads SNEGSKA (reference sequence).

This clonotype was observed at least ten times. The chain is built from TRBV12-3 or TRBV12-4 and TRBJ2-4, with 7 bases identical to TRBD2. CDR3 length: 18 amino acids. With V trimmed by 5 bases and J by 0 bases, 13 bases remained unmatched. The chain's CDR3 is CASSDQPGTTLAKNIQYF. The CDR3 nucleotides read TGTGCCAGCAGTGACCAGCCGGGGACTACCCTAGCCAAAAACATTCAGTACTTC.

This clonotype was seen repeatedly, ten times or more. The chain carries TRBV7-9 and TRBJ1-1, with D possibly being TRBD1 (5 bases). CDR1 is SEHNR and CDR2 is FQNEAQ in the germline V gene (reference sequence). The V gene lost 1 base and the J gene lost 2 bases, with 5 bases spanning the gap. CDR3 size: 13 residues. The CDR3 region is CASSLGDNTEAFF. The DNA for the CDR3 is TGTGCCAGCAGCTTAGGGGACAACACTGAAGCTTTCTTT.

The genes are TRBV9 and TRBJ2-3; possibly TRBD1 for D (6 bases). Trimming cost V 3 bases and J 2 bases, with 13 bases left between them. The CDR3 covers 15 residues. Per the germline V gene, CDR1 is SGDLS and CDR2 is YYNGEE. The DNA of the CDR3 is TGTGCCAGCAGCGGATACAGGGAGTACACAGATACGCAGTATTTT. Translated, it gives CASSGYREYTDTQYF.

This chain connects TRBV7-2 to TRBJ2-7, with no clear D. CDR1 is SGHTA and CDR2 is FQGNSA in the germline V gene. V shed 0 bases and J shed 2 bases, with 8 bases lying between them. This CDR3 spans 14 amino acids. The CDR3, as DNA: TGTGCCAGCAGCTTAGCGGGGTCCCCCTACGAGCAGTACTTC. Protein: CASSLAGSPYEQYF.

The V gene is TRBV7-2, the J gene TRBJ1-1; D is unresolved. The germline V gene has CDR1 SGHTA and CDR2 FQGNSA. The CDR3 loop spans 13 amino acids. Trimming removed 1 base from V and 4 bases from J, with 7 bases in between. In DNA, the CDR3 is TGTGCCAGCAGCTTAGACGGCCGCACTGAAGCTTTCTTT. Translation gives CASSLDGRTEAFF.

The chain has TRBV7-8 and TRBJ1-1; TRBD1 matches at 8 bases. CDR1 and CDR2 (germline): SGHVS, FQNEAQ. After removal of 5 bases from V and 1 base from J, the junction contained 6 bases not matched to a gene. The CDR3 has 15 residues. CDR3 sequence reads: CASSPLGTGNTEAFF. The CDR3 DNA sequence: TGTGCCAGCAGCCCACTGGGGACAGGGAACACTGAAGCTTTCTTT.

Many counts were recorded for this clonotype. The V and J genes are TRBV9 and TRBJ2-6; D unclear. The CDR3 runs 14 residues. V gave up 0 bases and J gave up 2 bases, with 3 bases separating them. Looked up from germline, CDR1 is SGDLS and CDR2 is YYNGEE. The CDR3 bases are TGTGCCAGCAGCGTAGGGCCTGGGGCCAACGTCCTGACTTTC. Amino acids: CASSVGPGANVLTF.

This clonotype was detected ten times or more. This chain uses TRBV25-1 with TRBJ2-7, with D perhaps TRBD1 (5 bases). CDR1 and CDR2 (germline): MGHDK, SYGVNS. This CDR3 comprises 13 residues. The ends were cut back, 2 bases at V and 3 bases at J, with 8 bases in the middle. The CDR3 spells CASSEQGSYEQYF. In DNA form, the CDR3 reads TGTGCCAGCAGTGAACAGGGTAGCTACGAGCAGTACTTC.

This clonotype was seen more than once but under ten times. The chain has TRBV2 and TRBJ1-4; no firm D call. The CDR3 has 16 amino acids. Germline loops: CDR1 SNHLY, CDR2 FYNNEI. The V gene lost 2 bases and the J gene lost 7 bases, with 17 bases spanning the gap. The CDR3 spells CASSERSAVVGEKLFF. In DNA, the CDR3 is TGTGCCAGCAGTGAAAGGTCGGCGGTGGTAGGTGAAAAACTGTTTTTT.

This clonotype was counted only a few times. This sequence joins TRBV7-9 and TRBJ2-7; possibly TRBD1 for D (6 bases). The V and J ends lost 5 bases and 5 bases respectively, with 13 bases between them. This CDR3 contains 13 residues. CDR1 is SEHNR, CDR2 FQNEAQ, per germline (reference sequence). The CDR3 DNA is TGTGCCAGCAGCAACAGGGTATTACACGAGCAGTACTTC. Translated, it gives CASSNRVLHEQYF. Drawing the rest from reference TRBV7-9 and TRBJ2-7, the complete variable domain is DTGVSQNPRHKITKRGQNVTFRCDPISEHNRLYWYRQTLGQGPEFLTYFQNEAQLEKSRLLSDRFSAERPKGSFSTLEIQRTEQGDSAMYLCASSNRVLHEQYFGPGTRLTVT.

This clonotype was counted ten times or more. This chain connects TRBV29-1 to TRBJ2-3; 7 bases line up with TRBD1. The germline V gene has CDR1 SQVTM and CDR2 ANQGSEA. V lost 4 bases to trimming and J lost 0 bases; unmatched junction nucleotides: 4. The CDR3 loop spans 14 amino acids. The CDR3 protein is CSVVGTASTDTQYF. The CDR3 DNA follows: TGCAGCGTTGTGGGGACAGCAAGCACAGATACGCAGTATTTT.